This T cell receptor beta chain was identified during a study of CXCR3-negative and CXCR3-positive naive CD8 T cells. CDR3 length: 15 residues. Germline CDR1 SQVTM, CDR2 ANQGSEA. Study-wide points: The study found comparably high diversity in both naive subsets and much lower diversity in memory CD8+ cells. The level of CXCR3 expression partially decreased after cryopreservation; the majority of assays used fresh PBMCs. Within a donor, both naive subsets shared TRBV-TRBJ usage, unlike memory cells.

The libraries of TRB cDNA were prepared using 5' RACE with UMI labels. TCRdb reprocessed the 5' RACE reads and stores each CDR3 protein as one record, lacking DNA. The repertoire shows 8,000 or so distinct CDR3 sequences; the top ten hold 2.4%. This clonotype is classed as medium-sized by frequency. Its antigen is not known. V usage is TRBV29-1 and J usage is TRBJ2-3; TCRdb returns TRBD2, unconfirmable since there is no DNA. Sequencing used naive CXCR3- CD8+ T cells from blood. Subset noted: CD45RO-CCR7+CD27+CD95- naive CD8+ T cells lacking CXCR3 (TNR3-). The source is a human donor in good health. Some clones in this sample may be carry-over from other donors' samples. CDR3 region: CSVLGLADGTDTQYF.